The source of this T cell receptor (beta chain) is a study of T-cell memory formation after mild COVID-19. Study findings and constraints: Largely, contracting CD4+ clones fell within CM and EM, and contracting CD8+ clones within EMRA.

TCRdb re-called the 5' RACE reads with MiXCR, one entry per CDR3 protein. This table holds 98,000 or so distinct CDR3 sequences, roughly 19% found once. This clonotype was counted ten times or more. Its specificity is unknown. Germline V lookup: CDR1 SEHNR, CDR2 FQNEAQ (reference sequence). Trimming cost V 5 bases and J 4 bases; bases outside gene matches: 5. The CDR3 is made up of 15 amino acids. Sequenced sample: PBMCs or a T cell subset sorted from them (not recorded which). The chain employs TRBV7-9 and TRBJ2-1; 10 bases line up with TRBD2. This clonotype originated in a man between 18 and 35 years old who had mild COVID-19 (a few samples of this study predate the infection). Cell type and time point are not known. The CDR3: CASSPPSGGYNEQFF. The CDR3 bases are TGTGCCAGCAGCCCGCCTAGCGGGGGATACAATGAGCAGTTCTTC.